These 6 T cell receptor beta chains came from one sample sequenced in a study of cytomegalovirus exposure and HLA in healthy donors. It was with 60 Vbeta and 13 Jbeta primers that the PCR ran. The protocol was immunoSEQ multiplex PCR, while the TCRdb copy is restricted to in-frame clones and leaves out a portion. The data show 140,000 to 150,000 clones, about two thirds seen once. The sample taken for sequencing was PBMCs. The receptors shown here come from an older woman in good health and CMV-seropositive.

The rearrangement uses TRBV7-9 and TRBJ2-1; 12 nucleotides align to TRBD2. In germline, CDR1 is SEHNR, CDR2 FQNEAQ (reference sequence). This CDR3 is 19 amino acids long. With V trimmed by 5 bases and J by 6 bases, 17 bases remained unmatched. The CDR3, as DNA: TGTGCCAGCAGCCCGGGAATACTAGCGGGAGGAGGGCCGGGCAATGAGCAGTTCTTC. Encoded protein: CASSPGILAGGGPGNEQFF.

The V gene is TRBV5-5, the J gene TRBJ2-2; 7 nucleotides match TRBD1. CDR3 size: 17 residues. Germline CDR1 SGHKS, CDR2 YYEKEE (reference sequence). J was trimmed by 0 bases and V by 4 bases; bases with no gene match: 9. CDR3 bases: TGTGCCAGCAGCCTAAGAGGGACAGCTACGAACACCGGGGAGCTGTTTTTT. It specifies CASSLRGTATNTGELFF.

This clone appeared a single time. V is TRBV19 and J is TRBJ1-5; 7 nucleotides align to TRBD1. Per germline, CDR1 LNHDA and CDR2 SQIVND (reference sequence). With 5 bases clipped from V and 6 bases from J, the junction kept 7 bases outside the gene matches. This CDR3 region has 14 residues. The CDR3 loop is CASSAKTGSQPQHF. CDR3 nucleotides: TGTGCCAGTAGTGCCAAGACAGGGTCTCAGCCCCAGCATTTT.

J is TRBJ2-7 and V is TRBV6-5; 9 bases agree with TRBD2. Losses at the gene ends were 4 bases for V and 0 bases for J; bases not matched to a gene: 4. The V gene's germline CDR1 is MNHEY and CDR2 SVGAGI. This CDR3 is 15 amino acids long. CDR3 DNA sequence: TGTGCCAGCAGTTTAGCGGGAGCATACTCCTACGAGCAGTACTTC. It encodes CASSLAGAYSYEQYF.

This clone is a singleton in its sample. V usage is TRBV7-9 and J usage is TRBJ1-5; TRBD1 might be the D (5 bases). CDR1 is SEHNR and CDR2 is FQNEAQ in the germline V gene (reference sequence). V was clipped by 3 bases and J by 3 bases, with 9 bases between them. This CDR3 comprises 14 residues. In DNA form, the CDR3 reads TGTGCCAGCAGCTTGACAGAACTCAATCAGCCCCAGCATTTT. It codes for CASSLTELNQPQHF.

CDR3 DNA: TGTGCCAGCAGTGGACAGGGTGGGAGTGGAAACACCATATATTTT. Its translation is CASSGQGGSGNTIYF. The chain carries TRBV6-1 and TRBJ1-3, with 7 positions matching TRBD1. CDR3 size: 15 residues. In germline, CDR1 is MNHNS, CDR2 SASEGT. Trimming cost V 4 bases and J 3 bases; bases outside gene matches: 6.